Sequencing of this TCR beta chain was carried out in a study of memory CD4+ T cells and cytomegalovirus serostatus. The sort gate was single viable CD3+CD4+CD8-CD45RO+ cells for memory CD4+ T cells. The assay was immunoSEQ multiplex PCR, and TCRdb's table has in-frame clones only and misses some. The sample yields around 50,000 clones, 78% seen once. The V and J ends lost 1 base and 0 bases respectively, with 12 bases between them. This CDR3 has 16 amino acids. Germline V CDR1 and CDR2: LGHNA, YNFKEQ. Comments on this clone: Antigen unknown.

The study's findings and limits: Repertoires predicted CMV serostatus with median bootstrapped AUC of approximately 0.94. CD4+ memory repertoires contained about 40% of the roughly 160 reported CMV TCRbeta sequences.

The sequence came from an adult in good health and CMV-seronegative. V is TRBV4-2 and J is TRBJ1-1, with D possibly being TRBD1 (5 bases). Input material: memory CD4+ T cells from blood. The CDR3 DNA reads TGTGCCAGCAGCCAAGCCCCGGGACGGCTGAACACTGAAGCTTTCTTT. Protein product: CASSQAPGRLNTEAFF.